One sample yielded the 17 T cell receptor beta chains listed below, sequenced in a study of T cell repertoires in cytomegalovirus infection. TCRdb recomputed calls from the reads with MiXCR, one row per CDR3 protein. In the table there are approximately 550,000 distinct CDR3 sequences, more than 15% of which are singletons. The specimen was CD8+ T cells from PBMCs. These receptors all come from a human donor in good health (CMV status not recorded). Some clones in this sample may be carry-over from other donors' samples.

The V and J genes are TRBV12-3 or TRBV12-4 and TRBJ1-2, with D hard to call. The V end lost 6 bases, the J end lost 4 bases, and 12 bases lay between the germline ends. The CDR3 is made up of 13 amino acids. CDR3 in amino acids: CASSLSLTYGYTF. In DNA, the CDR3 is TGTGCCAGCAGCCTATCCCTGACCTATGGCTACACCTTC.

This clonotype occurred many times. This sequence joins TRBV6-6 and TRBJ1-5; D ambiguous. V lost 0 bases and J 0 bases, leaving 3 bases between the germline ends. Germline V CDR1 and CDR2: MNHNY, SVGAGI (reference sequence). The CDR3 is 14 amino acids. This chain's CDR3 is CASSYSGSNQPQHF. The CDR3 nucleotides are TGTGCCAGCAGTTACTCCGGTAGCAATCAGCCCCAGCATTTT.

The CDR3 DNA is TGTGCCAGCAGCATCCGGGACTATAACACCGGGGAGCTGTTTTTT. It encodes CASSIRDYNTGELFF. The chain is built from TRBV7-9 and TRBJ2-2; 7 bases match TRBD2. The CDR3 is made up of 15 amino acids. Per the germline V gene, CDR1 is SEHNR and CDR2 is FQNEAQ (reference sequence). Trimming cost V 5 bases and J 2 bases; bases outside gene matches: 5.

The chain joins TRBV13 to TRBJ2-3, with a weak D call TRBD2 (5 bases). With 3 bases removed from V and 5 bases from J, the gap between germline ends came to 9 bases. The CDR3 covers 13 residues. Germline CDR1 reads PRHDT; CDR2 reads FYEKMQ (reference sequence). The CDR3 protein is CASSFPEVDTQYF. The CDR3 nucleotides are TGTGCCAGCAGCTTCCCGGAGGTAGATACGCAGTATTTT.

Many counts were recorded for this clonotype. The V call is TRBV7-3, the J call TRBJ2-1, with TRBD2 identical over 12 bases. Looked up from germline, CDR1 is SGHTA and CDR2 is FQGTGA. Germline trimming cut 0 bases from V and 7 bases from J; bases unmatched to any gene: 10. This CDR3 contains 18 residues. The CDR3 DNA is TGTGCCAGCAGCTTAACACCCAGACTAGCGGGAGAGGGGAATGAGCAGTTCTTC. Its protein product is CASSLTPRLAGEGNEQFF.

The chain recombines TRBV10-3 with TRBJ1-4, with TRBD1 identical over 9 bases. CDR1 ENHRY and CDR2 SYGVKD come from the germline V gene. There are 18 residues in the CDR3. Trimming took 3 bases from V and 6 from J; bases not matched to a gene: 14. CDR3 DNA sequence: TGTGCCATCAGTGATACAGGGGGCGCGGTGCGTTTGGATGAAAAACTGTTTTTT. It codes for CAISDTGGAVRLDEKLFF.

This clonotype came up many times. The chain joins TRBV6-1 to TRBJ2-1, with 7 bases fitting TRBD2. Germline CDR1 reads MNHNS; CDR2 reads SASEGT. The CDR3 length is 12 residues. For the CDR3, the DNA is TGTGGAACAAGGACTAGTCGGGATGAGCAGTTCTTC. This sequence encodes CGTRTSRDEQFF.

The chain has TRBV14 and TRBJ2-3; 10 positions agree with TRBD2. There are 15 residues in the CDR3. V dropped 8 bases and J dropped 6; count of bases not matched to a gene: 11. Germline CDR1 SGHDN, CDR2 FVKESK. As DNA, the CDR3 is TGTGCCAGCCCCCCAACTAGCGGGAACGTGGATACGCAGTATTTT. Its protein is CASPPTSGNVDTQYF.

This clonotype was recorded a few times. This chain joins TRBV19 and TRBJ1-5, with D unclear. The V and J ends lost 8 bases and 3 bases respectively, with 11 bases between them. Looked up from germline, CDR1 is LNHDA and CDR2 is SQIVND (reference sequence). CDR3 size: 13 residues. The chain's CDR3 is CASGTPFNQPQHF. The CDR3 coding sequence is TGTGCCAGTGGCACGCCCTTCAATCAGCCCCAGCATTTT.

This clonotype has ten or more counts. CDR3: CASSSGLSEQFF. Written as DNA, the CDR3 is TGTGCCAGCAGCTCCGGACTAAGTGAGCAGTTCTTC. The chain combines TRBV11-3 with TRBJ2-1; TRBD2 might be the D (6 bases). Deletions cut 4 bases from V and 9 bases from J, with 10 bases between. The germline CDR1 and CDR2 sequences are SGHNT and YENEEA. CDR3 length equals 12 residues.

This clonotype came up many times. CDR3 DNA sequence: TGTGCCAGCACGCGACAAGGGACCTACAATGAGCAGTTCTTC. This sequence encodes CASTRQGTYNEQFF. This rearrangement joins TRBV27 to TRBJ2-1; D is uncertain. V lost 7 bases and J lost 2, with 12 bases in between. This CDR3 contains 14 residues. Per germline, CDR1 MNHEY and CDR2 SMNVEV (reference sequence).

In its sample, this clonotype was seen a few times. The V call is TRBV12-3 or TRBV12-4, the J call TRBJ1-4; D gene ambiguous. This CDR3 is 15 amino acids long. With 3 bases removed from V and 4 bases from J, the gap between germline ends came to 12 bases. The CDR3 coding sequence is TGTGCCAGCAGTTTGGGGAGGGCTCTTAATGAAAAACTGTTTTTT. Translated, it gives CASSLGRALNEKLFF.

The genes are TRBV2 and TRBJ2-3; no reliable D call. The length of the CDR3 is 13 residues. The V gene's germline CDR1 is SNHLY and CDR2 FYNNEI. Trimming stripped 3 bases from V and 4 bases from J, with 8 bases between. Here the CDR3 DNA reads TGTGCCAGCAGTGATCAATTCTCAGATACGCAGTATTTT. Translation: CASSDQFSDTQYF.

J is TRBJ1-4 and V is TRBV12-5; 8 nucleotides line up with TRBD1. The CDR3 has 16 residues. Germline assignment: CDR1 LGHNT and CDR2 FRNRAP. V trimming: 0 bases; J trimming: 6 bases; junction bases outside the gene matches: 6. The CDR3 sequence is CASGLVGTGGDEKLFF. The CDR3 nucleotides are TGTGCTAGTGGTTTGGTTGGGACAGGAGGAGATGAAAAACTGTTTTTT. The full variable domain, rest sourced from reference TRBV12-5 and TRBJ1-4, is DARVTQTPRHKVTEMGQEVTMRCQPILGHNTVFWYRQTMMQGLELLAYFRNRAPLDDSGMPKDRFSAEMPDATLATLKIQPSEPRDSAVYFCASGLVGTGGDEKLFFGSGTQLSVL.

This clonotype was seen ten or more times. The rearrangement links TRBV19 to TRBJ2-2; 9 nucleotides align to TRBD2. The CDR3 runs 18 residues. J gave up 1 base and V 7 bases, and 13 bases lay outside the gene matches. Germline loops: CDR1 LNHDA, CDR2 SQIVND (reference sequence). The CDR3 spells CASTAALTSGMNTGELFF. DNA for the CDR3: TGTGCCAGTACGGCCGCGCTGACTAGCGGTATGAACACCGGGGAGCTGTTTTTT.

This clonotype was observed many times. The rearrangement uses TRBV7-8 and TRBJ2-1; 9 nucleotides align to TRBD2. Germline CDR1 reads SGHVS; CDR2 reads FQNEAQ. The J segment lost 6 bases and the V segment lost 2 bases, leaving 5 bases of the junction unmatched. There are 15 residues in the CDR3. CDR3 bases: TGTGCCAGCAGCTTACGGCGGGGGGGAGGCAATGAGCAGTTCTTC. It specifies CASSLRRGGGNEQFF.

The chain has TRBV6-6 and TRBJ1-4; possibly TRBD1 for D (6 bases). This CDR3 spans 16 amino acids. Germline values: CDR1 MNHNY, CDR2 SVGAGI (reference sequence). V gave up 0 bases and J gave up 6 bases, with 14 bases separating them. The CDR3 sequence is CASSYSGGEGDEKLFF. CDR3 bases: TGTGCCAGCAGTTACTCGGGAGGGGAGGGGGATGAAAAACTGTTTTTT.